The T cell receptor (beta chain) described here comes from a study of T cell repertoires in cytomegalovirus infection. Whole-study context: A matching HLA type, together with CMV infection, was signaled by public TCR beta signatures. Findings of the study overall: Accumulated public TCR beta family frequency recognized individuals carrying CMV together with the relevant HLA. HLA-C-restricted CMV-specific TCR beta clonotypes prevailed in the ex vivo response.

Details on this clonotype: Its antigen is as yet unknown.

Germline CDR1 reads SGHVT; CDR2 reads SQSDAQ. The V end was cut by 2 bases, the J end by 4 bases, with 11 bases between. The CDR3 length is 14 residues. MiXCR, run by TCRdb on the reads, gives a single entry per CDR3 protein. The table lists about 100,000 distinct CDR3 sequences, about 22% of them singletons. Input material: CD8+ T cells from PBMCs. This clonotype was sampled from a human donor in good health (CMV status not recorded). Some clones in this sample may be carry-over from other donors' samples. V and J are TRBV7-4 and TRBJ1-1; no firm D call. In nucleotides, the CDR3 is TGTGCCAGCAGCTTAAGGGCATCGGTCACTGAAGCTTTCTTT. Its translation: CASSLRASVTEAFF.